This passage covers 10 T cell receptor beta chains from one sample sequenced in a study of blood T cells in healthy people across ages. Using a J-beta primer mix together with a sample-barcoded 5' primer, a second PCR was run for about 6 to 12 cycles. In TCRdb, the 5' RACE reads were re-called with MiXCR into one record per CDR3 protein. Among more than 1 million distinct CDR3 sequences, over 35% were seen once, and the ten largest hold approximately 17%. Sequences were obtained from blood. These receptors all come from a woman aged 60-70 years in good health.

This clonotype was counted at least ten times. The J gene is TRBJ2-5, the V gene TRBV9; D not certain. Germline V gene sequence: CDR1 SGDLS, CDR2 YYNGEE. Trimming took off 0 bases at V and 5 bases at J, with 8 bases between the two ends. This CDR3 region has 13 residues. For the CDR3, the DNA is TGTGCCAGCAGCGTAGACACGCTGGAGACCCAGTACTTC. It translates to CASSVDTLETQYF.

The V gene is TRBV9, the J gene TRBJ2-3; 8 nucleotides agree with TRBD2. Germline lookup yields CDR1 SGDLS and CDR2 YYNGEE. V was clipped by 4 bases and J by 4 bases; unmatched bases: 8. The CDR3 runs to 15 residues. CDR3 sequence (DNA): TGTGCCAGCAGCTCAGAGAGCGGGAGTTCAGATACGCAGTATTTT. Translating it yields CASSSESGSSDTQYF.

This clonotype was seen more than once but under ten times. The V gene is TRBV5-1, the J gene TRBJ2-1, with TRBD2 matching over 9 bases. The CDR3 has 15 amino acids. Per germline, CDR1 SGHRS and CDR2 YFSETQ. V trimming: 0 bases; J trimming: 7 bases; junction bases outside the gene matches: 5. The CDR3 DNA reads as TGCGCCAGCAGCTTGGTGGCTAGCGGGACTAATGAGCAGTTCTTC. Encoded protein: CASSLVASGTNEQFF.

The chain links TRBV6-1 to TRBJ2-4; D perhaps matches TRBD1 (5 bases). The CDR3 has 14 residues. V lost 1 base and J lost 13, with 17 bases in between. Per the germline V gene, CDR1 is MNHNS and CDR2 is SASEGT. The CDR3 nucleotides are TGTGCCAGCAGTGAAGTCCTCTTTTTACAGGAGCAGTACTTC. As protein: CASSEVLFLQEQYF.

CDR3 sequence reads: CASSLPTSGRAGNEQFF. In nucleotides, the CDR3 is TGCGCCAGCAGCCTTCCGACTAGCGGGAGGGCCGGGAATGAGCAGTTCTTC. J is TRBJ2-1 and V is TRBV5-1, with 14 bases that match TRBD2. Germline V gene lookup returns CDR1 SGHRS and CDR2 YFSETQ. This CDR3 is built from 17 residues. Germline trimming cut 4 bases from V and 7 bases from J; bases unmatched to any gene: 10.

This chain connects TRBV13 to TRBJ2-4; 7 bases fit TRBD2. CDR3 length: 16 amino acids. V dropped 5 bases and J dropped 6; count of bases not matched to a gene: 13. CDR1 PRHDT and CDR2 FYEKMQ come from the germline V gene (reference sequence). The CDR3 protein is CASSQPAGLGGNIQYF. In DNA, the CDR3 is TGTGCCAGCAGCCAACCGGCCGGACTAGGAGGAAACATTCAGTACTTC. Drawing the rest from reference TRBV13 and TRBJ2-4, the complete variable domain is AAGVIQSPRHLIKEKRETATLKCYPIPRHDTVYWYQQGPGQDPQFLISFYEKMQSDKGSIPDRFSAQQFSDYHSELNMSSLELGDSALYFCASSQPAGLGGNIQYFGAGTRLSVL.

This clonotype was observed once. Sequence at one end of the junction differs from germline and may be a read error. This rearrangement joins TRBV11-2 to TRBJ2-1; 10 bases are shared with TRBD1. The CDR3 consists of 15 residues. Germline CDR1 and CDR2: SGHAT and FQNNGV. This CDR3 reads CASSFRDRGYKEQFF. CDR3 bases: TGTGCCAGCAGCTTCCGGGACAGGGGCTACAAGGAGCAGTTCTTC.

The chain uses TRBV5-1 and TRBJ1-1; D possibly corresponds to TRBD1 (6 bases). The CDR3 spans 14 residues. Trimming took 0 bases from V and 5 from J, leaving 11 bases between them. Germline loops: CDR1 SGHRS, CDR2 YFSETQ. CDR3: CASSLGGARTEAFF. CDR3 DNA: TGCGCCAGCAGCTTGGGGGGGGCGCGGACTGAAGCTTTCTTT.

This clonotype has just one count. The V gene is TRBV20-1, the J gene TRBJ2-5; 8 bases fit TRBD2. Losses at the gene ends were 1 base for V and 4 bases for J; bases not matched to a gene: 5. The CDR3 consists of 14 residues. From germline, CDR1 is DFQATT and CDR2 SNEGSKA (reference sequence). CDR3 in amino acids: CSARVAGGIETQYF. The CDR3 DNA is TGCAGTGCTAGAGTGGCGGGAGGTATAGAGACCCAGTACTTC.

With regard to this clonotype: A junction end diverges from the germline sequence, so it may reflect a read error. This rearrangement joins TRBV6-2 or TRBV6-3 to TRBJ2-3; 9 bases align to TRBD2. The CDR3 loop spans 16 amino acids. Per the germline V gene, CDR1 is MNHEY and CDR2 is SVGEGT. CDR3 DNA: TGTGCCAGCAGTTACCCAGCGGGAGGCGGGAGAGATGCGCAGTATTTT. Protein sequence: CASSYPAGGGRDAQYF.